Sequencing of this T cell receptor (beta chain) was carried out in a study of Ad26.COV2.S vaccination and SARS-CoV-2 variants. Study-wide findings and caveats: Vaccinees showed greater spike-specific TCR breadth than placebo recipients. Substantial breadth was reportedly displayed by spike-specific CD8+ and CD4+ T cell responses after vaccination. Non-spike TCR breadth showed similarity between vaccine and placebo recipients. Using TCR breadth and depth analyses may have led to underestimated total T cell responses.

The germline V gene encodes CDR1 MNHEY and CDR2 SMNVEV (reference sequence). Trimming cost V 2 bases and J 3 bases; bases outside gene matches: 0. This CDR3 contains 14 residues. Regarding this clone: Its antigen is undetermined.

Using immunoSEQ multiplex PCR, the repertoire was profiled, and TCRdb retains in-frame clones only, with some absent. The sample has around 350,000 clones; 92% are singletons. The sequences come from peripheral blood, collected after recovery from COVID-19. The TCR was taken from a human donor who had recovered from COVID-19. The genes are TRBV27 and TRBJ2-4; 8 bases are shared with TRBD2. The CDR3 nucleotides read TGTGCCAGCAGTTTAGCGGGGGGCAAAAACATTCAGTACTTC. Encoded protein: CASSLAGGKNIQYF.